Listed below are T cell receptor beta chains from one sample, sequenced in a study of OX40 agonist ivuxolimab in advanced cancers. Method: immunoSEQ multiplex PCR; TCRdb's copy keeps in-frame clones and lacks some. The sample lists 10,000 to 12,000 clones, roughly four fifths occurring once. This specimen consisted of CD4+ or CD8+ T cells sorted from blood, obtained in a trial of the OX40 agonist ivuxolimab. These receptors were taken from an adult with an advanced solid tumor such as melanoma, head and neck, liver or kidney cancer. CDR3s include the opening cysteine and the closing phenylalanine or tryptophan. Fields, in order: V gene, clone size, D gene, J gene, CDR3 DNA, CDR3 protein. D genes are given only for firm matches. For some rows the clone size is stated as once, few or many, or as a class when expanded; others skip it.

TRBV4-2,few,TRBD2,TRBJ2-5,TGTGCCAGCAGCCAGGATAGCGGGAGGCTCGGAAAGACCCAGTACTTC,CASSQDSGRLGKTQYF
TRBV2,.,.,TRBJ1-5,TGTGCCAGCAGTGAAGGTGAGAATAGCAATCAGCCCCAGCATTTT,CASSEGENSNQPQHF
TRBV23-1,.,.,TRBJ1-3,TGCGCCAGCAGTCAAGGAGACGGAGGAAACACCATATATTTT,CASSQGDGGNTIYF
TRBV11-3,.,TRBD1,TRBJ2-1,TGTGCCAGCAGCTCAGGGACAGGGTGGTACAATGAGCAGTTCTTC,CASSSGTGWYNEQFF
TRBV10-3,few,TRBD2,TRBJ2-6,TGTGCCCCAGAATCTAGCGGGAGGACTGGGGCCAACGTCCTGACTTTC,CAPESSGRTGANVLTF
TRBV6-1,.,.,TRBJ1-2,TGTGCCAGCAGCTTCCAAAGCTACACCTTC,CASSFQSYTF
TRBV5-3,.,.,TRBJ2-7,TGTGCCAGCAGCTTAGTTACTAACGAGCAGTACTTC,CASSLVTNEQYF
TRBV4-1,.,.,TRBJ2-2,TGCGCCAGCAGCCAAGAAGGGAGGGAGCTGTTTTTT,CASSQEGRELFF
TRBV5-1,.,.,TRBJ2-7,TGCGCCAGCAGCTTGGCAGGCGTGGCGTACGAGCAGTACTTC,CASSLAGVAYEQYF
TRBV6-1,medium-sized,.,TRBJ2-7,TGTGCCAGCAGTTATCCGGTTTTCGAGCAGTACTTC,CASSYPVFEQYF
TRBV7-2,.,TRBD2,TRBJ2-3,TGTGCCAGCAGCTTAGTATGGGGAGGGCGAGCAGATACGCAGTATTTT,CASSLVWGGRADTQYF
TRBV7-8,.,.,TRBJ1-1,TGTGCCAGCAGCTTAACAGGGACCTACACTGAAGCTTTCTTT,CASSLTGTYTEAFF
TRBV13,.,TRBD1,TRBJ1-4,TGTGCCAGCAGCACCAGACAGGGGCGGAGAGAAAAACTGTTTTTT,CASSTRQGRREKLFF
TRBV7-8,few,.,TRBJ2-7,TGTGCCAGCAGCTTAGGGCCAGGGTACGAGCAGTACTTC,CASSLGPGYEQYF
TRBV12-5,.,.,TRBJ2-5,TGTGCTAGTGCCCCAGCCTCCGGGACGAGAAAAGAGACCCAGTACTTC,CASAPASGTRKETQYF
TRBV6-5,.,TRBD2,TRBJ2-2,TGTGCCAGCAGTTACGGTCGGGAGGGCCCCACCGGGGAGCTGTTTTTT,CASSYGREGPTGELFF
TRBV5-1,.,.,TRBJ2-3,TGCGCCAGCAGCCTCCTGAAGGGCCACAGTACCAGGGTCCGCACAGATACGCAGTATTTT,CASSLLKGHSTRVRTDTQYF
TRBV10-3,.,.,TRBJ2-7,TGTGCCTTGCAGACAGAGACCTACGAGCAGTACTTC,CALQTETYEQYF
TRBV7-9,once,.,TRBJ2-5,TGTGCCAGCAGCCCCTCTTCAGGGTTGGAGACCCAGTACTTC,CASSPSSGLETQYF
TRBV7-9,once,.,TRBJ2-3,TGTGCCAGCAGCCCACCGTTGGATGGGGGCACAGATACGCAGTATTTT,CASSPPLDGGTDTQYF
TRBV7-8,.,.,TRBJ2-1,TGTGCCAGCAGCTTAGCCCCCCCTAGCGCACGACTCTACAATGAGCAGTTCTTC,CASSLAPPSARLYNEQFF
TRBV29-1,.,.,TRBJ2-2,TGCAGCGTTGATACCTTCACCGGGGAGCTGTTTTTT,CSVDTFTGELFF
TRBV5-1,.,TRBD1,TRBJ2-7,TGCGCCAGCAGCCCGGGACAGAAGAGCTCCTACGAGCAGTACTTC,CASSPGQKSSYEQYF
TRBV30,.,.,TRBJ1-3,TGTGCCTGGATGCCCCCAAGTTCCTCTGGAAACACCATATATTTT,CAWMPPSSSGNTIYF
TRBV27,.,.,TRBJ2-7,TGTGCCAGCAGTTTATCGTCCGCGGGATCCTACGAGCAGTACTTC,CASSLSSAGSYEQYF
TRBV10-3,.,.,TRBJ1-1,TGTGCCATCAGTGAGGGACTCCTGAACACTGAAGCTTTCTTT,CAISEGLLNTEAFF
TRBV25-1,.,TRBD2,TRBJ2-1,TGTGCCACCGGACTAGCGTCCAATGAGCAGTTCTTC,CATGLASNEQFF
TRBV6-1,once,.,TRBJ1-2,TGTGCCAGCAGTGAACTTAAGTTCTACACCTTC,CASSELKFYTF
TRBV2,medium-sized,.,TRBJ2-7,TGTGCCAGCAGGCCTAGGGTCGACAGTTCCTACGAGCAGTACTTC,CASRPRVDSSYEQYF
TRBV2,.,TRBD1,TRBJ2-5,TGTGCCAGCATCATACGGGACAGACAAGAGACCCAGTACTTC,CASIIRDRQETQYF
TRBV6-1,.,.,TRBJ1-1,TGTGCCAGCAGTGAAACAGACTACACTGAAGCTTTCTTT,CASSETDYTEAFF